This TCR beta chain was recovered during a study of CD8 T cells in ankylosing spondylitis. Study-level points and caveats: For ankylosing spondylitis blood, a TCR beta motif of several highly homologous variants appeared characteristic. A number of the motif variants had already been described in reactive arthritis synovial fluid and blood. Within matched ankylosing spondylitis synovial fluid, disease-linked clones were reportedly significantly enriched.

Germline V gene lookup returns CDR1 SGHVS and CDR2 FQNEAQ. This CDR3 spans 15 amino acids. Unmatched junction bases numbered 4, after V lost 4 bases and J lost 5 bases. Each TCR beta library was made by quantitative 5'-RACE that incorporated molecular barcodes. TCRdb itself ran the 5' RACE reads through MiXCR, one entry per CDR3 protein. Altogether 130,000 or so distinct CDR3 sequences are present, 7% being singletons, with the ten largest covering 9.5% to 15%. This clonotype was picked up a small number of times. Its antigen is unknown. The sample comprised blood, either unsorted or a sorted T cell fraction (not recorded which). This sequence joins TRBV7-8 and TRBJ2-1; TRBD2 aligns across 11 bases. The source is a male donor with ankylosing spondylitis or in good health (not recorded which). CDR3: CASSSYSGRDNEQFF. CDR3 bases: TGTGCCAGCAGCTCCTATAGCGGGAGGGACAATGAGCAGTTCTTC.